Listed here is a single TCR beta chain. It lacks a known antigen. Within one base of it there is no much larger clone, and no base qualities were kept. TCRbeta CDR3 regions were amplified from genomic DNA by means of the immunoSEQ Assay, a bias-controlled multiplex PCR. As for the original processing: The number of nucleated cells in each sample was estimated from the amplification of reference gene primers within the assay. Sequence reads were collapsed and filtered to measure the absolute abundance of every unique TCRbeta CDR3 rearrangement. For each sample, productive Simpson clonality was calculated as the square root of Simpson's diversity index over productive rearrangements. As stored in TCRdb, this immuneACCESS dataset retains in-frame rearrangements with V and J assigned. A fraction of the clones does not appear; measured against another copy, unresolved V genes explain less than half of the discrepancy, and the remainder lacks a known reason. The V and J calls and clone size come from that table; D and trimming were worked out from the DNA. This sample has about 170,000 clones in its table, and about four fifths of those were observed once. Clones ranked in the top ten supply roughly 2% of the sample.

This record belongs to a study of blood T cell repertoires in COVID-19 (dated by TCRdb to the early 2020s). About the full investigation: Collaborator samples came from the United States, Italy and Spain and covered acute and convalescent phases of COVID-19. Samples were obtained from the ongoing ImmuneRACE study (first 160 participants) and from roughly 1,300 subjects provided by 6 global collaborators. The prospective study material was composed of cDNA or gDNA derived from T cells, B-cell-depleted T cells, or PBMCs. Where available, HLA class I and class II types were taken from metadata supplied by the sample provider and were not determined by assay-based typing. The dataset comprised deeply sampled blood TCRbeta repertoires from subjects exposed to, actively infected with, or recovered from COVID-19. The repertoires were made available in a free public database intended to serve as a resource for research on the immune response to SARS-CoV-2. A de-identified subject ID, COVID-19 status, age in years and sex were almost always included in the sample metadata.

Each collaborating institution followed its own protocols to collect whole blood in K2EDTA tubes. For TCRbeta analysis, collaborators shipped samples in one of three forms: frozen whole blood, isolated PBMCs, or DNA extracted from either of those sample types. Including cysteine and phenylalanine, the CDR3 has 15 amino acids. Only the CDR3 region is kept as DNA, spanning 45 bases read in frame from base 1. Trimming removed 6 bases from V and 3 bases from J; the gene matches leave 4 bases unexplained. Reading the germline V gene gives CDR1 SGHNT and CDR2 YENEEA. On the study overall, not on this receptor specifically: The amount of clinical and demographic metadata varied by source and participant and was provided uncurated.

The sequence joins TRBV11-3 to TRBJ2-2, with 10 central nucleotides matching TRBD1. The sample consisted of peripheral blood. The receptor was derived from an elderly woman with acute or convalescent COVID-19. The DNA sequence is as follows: TGTGCCAGCAGTCCCGGGACAGGGGACACCGGGGAGCTGTTTTTT. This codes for CASSPGTGDTGELFF.